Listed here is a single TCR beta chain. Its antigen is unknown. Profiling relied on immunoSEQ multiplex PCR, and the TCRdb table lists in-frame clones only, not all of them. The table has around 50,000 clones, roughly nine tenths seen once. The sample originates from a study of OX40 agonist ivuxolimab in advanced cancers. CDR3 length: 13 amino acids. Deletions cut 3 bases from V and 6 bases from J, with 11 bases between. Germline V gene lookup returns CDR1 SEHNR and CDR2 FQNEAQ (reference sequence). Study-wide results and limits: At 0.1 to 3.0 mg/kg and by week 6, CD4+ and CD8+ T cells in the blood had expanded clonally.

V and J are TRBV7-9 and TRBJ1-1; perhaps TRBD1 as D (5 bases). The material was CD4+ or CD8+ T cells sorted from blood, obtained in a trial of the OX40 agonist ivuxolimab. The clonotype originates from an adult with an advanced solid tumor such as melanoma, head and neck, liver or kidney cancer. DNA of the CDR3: TGTGCCAGCAGCTTTGGGGACTACCCTGAAGCTTTCTTT. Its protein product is CASSFGDYPEAFF.